This T cell receptor (beta chain) was sequenced during a study of early T cells in non-severe SARS-CoV-2 infection. The overall study: Sequenced material consisted of bulk RNA (from unsorted whole blood), and chains were unpaired. General study findings and limits: Matching results from VDJdb favored anti-spike CD8 responses, leaving private and CD4 specificities undetected.

This clonotype was observed a handful of times. Its specificity is not known. V lost 1 base to trimming and J lost 0 bases; unmatched junction nucleotides: 9. The CDR3 extends over 18 amino acids. Germline assignment: CDR1 MNHNS and CDR2 SASEGT. Individual cDNA molecules each received unique molecular identifiers attached to them. Via MiXCR, TCRdb re-called the 5' RACE reads, giving one row per CDR3 protein. Counted here are 45,000 to 55,000 distinct CDR3 sequences, roughly 9.8% occurring once; the ten biggest clones make up about 8.3%. V and J are TRBV6-1 and TRBJ2-7; TRBD2 matches at 10 bases. The sequence derives from an adult who was a healthcare worker with PCR-confirmed SARS-CoV-2 infection or an uninfected control (not recorded which). The specimen sequenced was whole blood. The CDR3 is CASSEGVVAGGFSYEQYF. The CDR3, as DNA: TGTGCCAGCAGTGAAGGTGTGGTAGCGGGAGGATTCTCCTACGAGCAGTACTTC.